This TCR beta chain came from a study of blood T cells in healthy people across ages. Combining a sample-barcoded 5' primer with a J-beta primer mix, a second PCR ran for roughly 7 to 12 cycles. TCRdb passed the 5' RACE reads through MiXCR, listing each CDR3 protein once. This sample has approximately 1,000,000 distinct CDR3 sequences; around two fifths occur once, and the top ten carry around 13%. This clonotype was observed a few times. Trimming pared 7 bases from V and 5 bases from J, leaving 13 bases between. Germline values: CDR1 MGHDK, CDR2 SYGVNS. The CDR3 covers 13 residues. The rearrangement uses TRBV25-1 and TRBJ2-3; D tentatively reads TRBD1 or TRBD2 (5 bases each). This TCR derives from a young man in good health. The sequencing input was blood. The CDR3 loop is CASTRGTGDTQYF. DNA for the CDR3: TGTGCCAGCACCCGGGGCACGGGAGATACGCAGTATTTT.